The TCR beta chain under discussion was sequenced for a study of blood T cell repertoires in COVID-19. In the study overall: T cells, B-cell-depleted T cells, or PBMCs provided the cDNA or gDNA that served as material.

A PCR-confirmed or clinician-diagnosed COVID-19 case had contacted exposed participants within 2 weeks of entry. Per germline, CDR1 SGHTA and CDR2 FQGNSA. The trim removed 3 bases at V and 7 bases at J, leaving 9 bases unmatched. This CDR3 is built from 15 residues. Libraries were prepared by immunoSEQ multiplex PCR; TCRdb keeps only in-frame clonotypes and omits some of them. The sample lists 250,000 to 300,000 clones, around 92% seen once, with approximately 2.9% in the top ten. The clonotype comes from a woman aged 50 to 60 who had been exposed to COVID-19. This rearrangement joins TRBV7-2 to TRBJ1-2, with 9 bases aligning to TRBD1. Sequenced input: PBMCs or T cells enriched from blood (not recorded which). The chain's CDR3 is CASSFYEQGASGYTF. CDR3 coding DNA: TGTGCCAGCAGCTTTTATGAACAGGGGGCGAGTGGCTACACCTTC.